The 23 T cell receptor beta chains reported below all come from one sample, sequenced in a study of CD8 T cells in Susac syndrome. RNA amounts of roughly 0.5 to 1 ug underwent reverse transcription with random hexamers. TCRdb re-called the immunoSEQ multiplex PCR reads with MiXCR, one entry per CDR3 protein. The top ten clones hold 0.11% of a sample with 250,000 to 300,000 distinct CDR3 sequences, 70% to 90% of them seen once. The sequenced sample was CD8+ T cells from PBMCs. The receptors stem from a human donor with multiple sclerosis.

The DNA for the CDR3 is TGTGCCAGCAGTTTGGGATGGAACACTGAAGCTTTCTTT. The encoded protein is CASSLGWNTEAFF. The V and J genes are TRBV12-3 or TRBV12-4 and TRBJ1-1; D unresolved. V dropped 3 bases and J dropped 1 base, with 6 bases sitting between them. This CDR3 comprises 13 residues.

V is TRBV30 and J is TRBJ2-3; 12 bases are shared with TRBD2. The CDR3 has 17 amino acids. V was pared by 0 bases and J by 3 bases, with 7 bases of the junction left unmatched. Germline CDR1 GTSNPN, CDR2 SVGIG (reference sequence). The CDR3 reads CAWSVETSGRFTDTQYF. The CDR3, as DNA: TGTGCCTGGAGTGTTGAGACTAGCGGGAGATTTACAGATACGCAGTATTTT.

The chain uses TRBV27 and TRBJ2-1, with D uncertain. The V end was cut by 6 bases, the J end by 10 bases, with 16 bases between. The CDR3 is 13 amino acids. Germline V gene lookup returns CDR1 MNHEY and CDR2 SMNVEV (reference sequence). The CDR3 DNA sequence: TGTGCCAGCAGCTACGGCGGTGAGGAAGAGCAGTTCTTC. Its translation is CASSYGGEEEQFF.

The chain recombines TRBV5-1 with TRBJ1-6, with D perhaps TRBD1 (6 bases). Trimming left V 0 bases short and J 7 bases short, with 11 bases between. The CDR3 consists of 15 residues. Per germline, CDR1 SGHRS and CDR2 YFSETQ. The CDR3 is CASSLEGGGNSPLHF. CDR3 sequence (DNA): TGCGCCAGCAGCTTGGAAGGGGGAGGGAATTCACCCCTCCACTTT. The entire variable domain, with the rest obtained from reference TRBV5-1 and TRBJ1-6, is as follows: KAGVTQTPRYLIKTRGQQVTLSCSPISGHRSVSWYQQTPGQGLQFLFEYFSETQRNKGNFPGRFSGRQFSNSRSEMNVSTLELGDSALYLCASSLEGGGNSPLHFGNGTRLTVT.

The V gene is TRBV28, the J gene TRBJ1-5; D perhaps matches TRBD1 (5 bases). This CDR3 has 12 residues. Trimming removed 5 bases from V and 7 bases from J, with 9 bases in between. In germline, CDR1 is MDHEN, CDR2 SYDVKM. CDR3 region: CASSSAGQPQHF. The DNA of the CDR3 is TGTGCCAGCAGTAGTGCAGGGCAGCCCCAGCATTTT.

The chain links TRBV9 to TRBJ2-3; 7 bases match TRBD2. V shed 4 bases and J 2 bases; nucleotides not matched to a gene: 10. Germline CDR1 is SGDLS and CDR2 is YYNGEE. This CDR3 has 16 amino acids. The CDR3 is CASSPPGGRHTDTQYF. CDR3 nucleotides: TGTGCCAGCAGCCCACCCGGCGGGAGACACACAGATACGCAGTATTTT.

The chain employs TRBV7-9 and TRBJ2-1; the D gene is possibly TRBD1 (6 bases). The germline CDR1 and CDR2 sequences are SEHNR and FQNEAQ (reference sequence). CDR3 length: 15 residues. The germline V and J ends were trimmed by 7 bases and 7 bases, with 20 bases remaining between them. CDR3 bases: TGTGCCAGCATCAAAAGCGCAGGGGTAGGGAATGAGCAGTTCTTC. Encoded protein: CASIKSAGVGNEQFF. The full variable domain, in which reference TRBV7-9 and TRBJ2-1 provide the parts outside the CDR3, is DTGVSQNPRHKITKRGQNVTFRCDPISEHNRLYWYRQTLGQGPEFLTYFQNEAQLEKSRLLSDRFSAERPKGSFSTLEIQRTEQGDSAMYLCASIKSAGVGNEQFFGPGTRLTVL.

V gene TRBV28 combines with J gene TRBJ2-1; D uncertain. V was pared by 8 bases and J by 0 bases, with 11 bases between. Germline V gene data show CDR1 as MDHEN and CDR2 as SYDVKM. CDR3 length: 14 amino acids. This CDR3 reads CASWSPPSYNEQFF. The CDR3 bases are TGTGCCAGCTGGAGTCCTCCCTCCTACAATGAGCAGTTCTTC.

This rearrangement joins TRBV6-5 to TRBJ1-4; weak D call: TRBD1 (6 bases). The CDR3 covers 15 residues. CDR1 and CDR2 from the germline V gene are MNHEY and SVGAGI. Trimming removed 2 bases at V and 5 bases at J, with 12 bases between. The CDR3 loop reads CASSYEGQQNEKLFF. For the CDR3, the DNA is TGTGCCAGCAGTTACGAAGGACAGCAGAATGAAAAACTGTTTTTT.

The J gene is TRBJ2-1, the V gene TRBV19; 9 bases are a match to TRBD1. J gave up 4 bases and V 3 bases, and 16 bases lay outside the gene matches. CDR1 is LNHDA, CDR2 SQIVND, per germline (reference sequence). CDR3 length: 19 residues. Here the CDR3 reads CASSMGTGSIYEVYNEQFF. The CDR3 DNA sequence: TGTGCCAGTAGTATGGGGACAGGGAGCATTTATGAGGTTTACAATGAGCAGTTCTTC.

This chain's CDR3 is CASSPGQTYTGELFF. In nucleotides, the CDR3 is TGTGCCAGCAGTCCCGGGCAGACCTACACCGGGGAGCTGTTTTTT. J is TRBJ2-2 and V is TRBV27, with D unclear. Germline assignment: CDR1 MNHEY and CDR2 SMNVEV (reference sequence). CDR3 length equals 15 residues. The V gene lost 5 bases and the J gene lost 3 bases, with 13 bases spanning the gap.

This clonotype showed up just once. The rearrangement uses TRBV19 and TRBJ2-1, with D possibly TRBD2 on 6 matching bases. V was trimmed by 3 bases and J by 11 bases, leaving 14 bases between them. Germline CDR1 and CDR2: LNHDA and SQIVND (reference sequence). The CDR3 sequence is 13 residues long. The CDR3 DNA reads as TGTGCCAGTAGTATTAAGTGGGGGAGGCAGCAGTTCTTC. Translating gives CASSIKWGRQQFF.

The chain employs TRBV27 and TRBJ2-2; D is possibly TRBD1 (6 bases). In germline, CDR1 is MNHEY, CDR2 SMNVEV (reference sequence). This CDR3 region has 16 residues. V was cut by 6 bases and J by 6 bases, with 20 bases left in between. CDR3 in amino acids: CASSHNWEGGPGELFF. The CDR3 DNA follows: TGTGCCAGCAGCCATAACTGGGAAGGGGGTCCCGGGGAGCTGTTTTTT.

The V call is TRBV10-2, the J call TRBJ2-5, with TRBD1 as a possible D gene (5 bases). CDR1 WSHSY and CDR2 SAAADI come from the germline V gene. CDR3 size: 15 residues. Between the trimmed V and J ends, which lost 8 bases and 1 base, there was a span of 17 bases. CDR3 sequence: CASRRRQLTQETQYF. The CDR3 bases are TGCGCCAGCCGGCGTCGACAGTTAACCCAAGAGACCCAGTACTTC.

The chain joins TRBV9 to TRBJ1-6, with D tentatively TRBD1 (6 bases). Trimming left V 1 base short and J 10 bases short, with 21 bases between. CDR1 and CDR2 (germline): SGDLS, YYNGEE. The CDR3 runs 17 residues. CDR3 sequence (DNA): TGTGCCAGCAGCGTACATCCGGGGGCCAGGGAAAACTCACCCCTCCACTTT. Translating gives CASSVHPGARENSPLHF.

The chain joins TRBV20-1 to TRBJ2-7; D is ambiguous. The CDR3 length is 12 residues. CDR1 is DFQATT and CDR2 is SNEGSKA in the germline V gene (reference sequence). V was clipped by 3 bases and J by 2 bases, with 8 bases between them. CDR3 region: CSASSETYEQYF. CDR3 DNA: TGCAGTGCTAGCTCGGAGACCTACGAGCAGTACTTC.

This chain links TRBV27 with TRBJ2-1; possibly TRBD2 for D (5 bases). Germline V gene data show CDR1 as MNHEY and CDR2 as SMNVEV (reference sequence). The V end lost 5 bases, the J end lost 4 bases, and 15 bases lay between the germline ends. This CDR3 has 15 residues. The CDR3 DNA is TGTGCCAGCAGTCCCCCCCAGCGGCTTTACAATGAGCAGTTCTTC. It codes for CASSPPQRLYNEQFF.

This rearrangement joins TRBV29-1 to TRBJ2-5; D gene ambiguous. CDR3 length equals 13 residues. CDR1 and CDR2 (germline): SQVTM, ANQGSEA. V was trimmed by 2 bases and J by 1 base, leaving 8 bases between them. This chain's CDR3 is CSVEKGSQETQYF. CDR3 coding DNA: TGCAGCGTTGAAAAAGGTTCCCAAGAGACCCAGTACTTC. Based on the CDR3 plus reference TRBV29-1 and TRBJ2-5, the full variable domain is SAVISQKPSRDICQRGTSLTIQCQVDSQVTMMFWYRQQPGQSLTLIATANQGSEATYESGFVIDKFPISRPNLTFSTLTVSNMSPEDSSIYLCSVEKGSQETQYFGPGTRLLVL.

The chain uses TRBV30 and TRBJ1-2; D gene unclear. Germline V gives CDR1 GTSNPN, CDR2 SVGIG (reference sequence). CDR3 length: 13 amino acids. The V gene lost 0 bases and the J gene lost 4 bases, with 9 bases spanning the gap. CDR3: CAWSVAGTYGYTF. CDR3 DNA: TGTGCCTGGAGTGTAGCGGGAACCTATGGCTACACCTTC.

CDR3 amino acids: CASSALQGATNEKLFF. The CDR3 DNA reads as TGTGCCAGCAGTGCCCTTCAGGGGGCAACTAATGAAAAACTGTTTTTT. The rearrangement joins TRBV2 to TRBJ1-4; 7 bases fit TRBD1. The germline CDR1 and CDR2 sequences are SNHLY and FYNNEI. The CDR3 is made up of 16 amino acids. J lost 0 bases, V lost 4 bases, and 5 bases had no gene match.

This chain connects TRBV27 to TRBJ2-7, with D unclear. The V end was cut by 8 bases, the J end by 6 bases, with 8 bases between. The CDR3 is 10 residues long. CDR1 is MNHEY, CDR2 SMNVEV, per germline (reference sequence). CDR3 sequence reads: CASPRPEQYF. CDR3 DNA: TGTGCCAGCCCCCGCCCCGAGCAGTACTTC.

This clonotype was seen a handful of times. The chain recombines TRBV6-1 with TRBJ2-6; D gene unclear. From germline, CDR1 is MNHNS and CDR2 SASEGT. V was pared by 6 bases and J by 1 base, with 10 bases between. The CDR3 has 15 residues. For the CDR3, the DNA is TGTGCCAGCAGCCCGGACCGGTCTGGGGCCAACGTCCTGACTTTC. Its protein is CASSPDRSGANVLTF.

The chain couples TRBV28 to TRBJ2-7; D remains unclear. Germline V gives CDR1 MDHEN, CDR2 SYDVKM. The CDR3 length is 15 residues. With 7 bases removed from V and 2 bases from J, the gap between germline ends came to 18 bases. In nucleotides, the CDR3 is TGTGCCAGCACCGAAAATCTCCAGGCTCCCTACGAGCAGTACTTC. Protein: CASTENLQAPYEQYF.